This TCR beta chain was retrieved from a study of spatial heterogeneity in lung cancer. Overall study: Unique TCR and UMI combinations averaged more than ten appearances each in raw reads. Study results and limitations: Ubiquitous expanded tumor TCRs appeared in blood more at resection than follow-up.

Time point defined: sample taken at primary tumor resection. Tumor, nontumor lung or frozen PBMC supplied whole RNA, sequenced without sorting. The cohort: over 70 early-stage, untreated non-small cell lung cancer patients. Trimming shortened V by 0 bases and J by 6 bases, and 14 bases separated the two germline ends. The germline V gene has CDR1 GTSNPN and CDR2 SVGIG (reference sequence). This CDR3 has 14 residues. This clonotype came up many times. Its antigen is as yet unknown. TCRdb independently ran MiXCR on the 5' RACE reads; one entry per CDR3 protein. The table records 15,000 to 20,000 distinct CDR3 sequences, about a fifth of them present only once.

The specimen was PBMCs, collected at surgery. The rearrangement uses TRBV30 and TRBJ2-5, with D hard to call. This sequence was found in a female donor with early-stage non-small cell lung cancer. The CDR3 DNA sequence: TGTGCCTGGAGTGTACGGCTGAGCAGCCAGACCCAGTACTTC. Residues: CAWSVRLSSQTQYF.